This T cell receptor (beta chain) originates from a study of tumor and adjacent non-tumor tissue in lung cancer. Study details: There were some 11 adenocarcinoma, 2 squamous cell carcinoma and 1 small cell lung cancer cases. Approximately 4 million productive TCRbeta reads were obtained per sample on average. Study-level results: Significantly higher TCR diversity was found in tumor than normal lung.

The library came from three nested PCR rounds adapted from ARM-PCR protocols. TCRdb called the multiplex PCR reads again in MiXCR, with one record for every CDR3 protein. The sample has tens of thousands of distinct CDR3 sequences, 55% to 85% seen once; the top ten hold 25% to 30%. The template was RNA from unsorted bulk tissue. Remarks on this clonotype: Antigen specificity is unknown. Mismatch with germline at one junction end may stem from a read error.

The sample taken for sequencing was lung tumor tissue. The receptor was derived from a man aged 55 to 70 with non-small cell lung cancer.

Here the CDR3 reads CDSGLEQSGFYSSTDTKYF. CDR3 sequence (DNA): TGTGATAGTGGTTTGGAACAATCGGGGTTCTACTCTAGCACAGATACGAAGTATTTT. The chain links TRBV12-5 to TRBJ2-3; tentative D call: TRBD2 (5 bases). The CDR3 length is 19 residues. CDR1 and CDR2 from the germline V gene are LGHNT and FRNRAP. Complete variable domain (other parts from reference TRBV12-5 and TRBJ2-3): DARVTQTPRHKVTEMGQEVTMRCQPILGHNTVFWYRQTMMQGLELLAYFRNRAPLDDSGMPKDRFSAEMPDATLATLKIQPSEPRDSAVYFCDSGLEQSGFYSSTDTKYFGPGTRLTVL.